This TCR beta chain was profiled in a study of beta chain features in type 1 diabetes. At least ten counts were recorded for this clone. The same CDR3 can be traced to other DNA sequences in this sample. This CDR3 has 13 amino acids. V was pared by 4 bases and J by 6 bases, with 13 bases between. Germline V gene data show CDR1 as SQVTM and CDR2 as ANQGSEA. By way of CD45RO/CCR7/CD25/CD127/CD95/CD27, the CD4+ regulatory, stem cell-like memory, central memory and naive cells were sorted. Expressed TCRB transcripts were sequenced, since all the RNA that had been isolated was reverse transcribed. Clones were sequenced by immunoSEQ multiplex PCR, and TCRdb holds only the in-frame ones, with some missing. The sample has about 220,000 clones; 11% are singletons.

The sequencing sample was made of central memory CD4+ T cells from blood. The source of this sequence is a man between 18 and 35 years old in good health. The J gene is TRBJ2-1, the V gene TRBV29-1; perhaps TRBD1 as D (6 bases). In nucleotides, the CDR3 is TGCAGCGTTGTGCCAGGGGCTGGCAATGAGCAGTTCTTC. It codes for CSVVPGAGNEQFF.